This T cell receptor (beta chain) is drawn from a study of T cells after posttransplantation cyclophosphamide. Whole-study results and caveats: Tissue-infiltrating T cells from skin or gut overlapped little with blood T cells. Recipient CMV seropositivity and CMV reactivation strongly tracked TRB clonality.

Regarding this clone: Its antigen is undetermined.

Sequenced by immunoSEQ multiplex PCR; TCRdb stores in-frame clones only, minus some. The data contain about 6,500 clones, approximately 80% of them singletons. Cyclophosphamide on days +3 and +4 followed busulfan-fludarabine conditioning and a marrow graft. The germline V gene encodes CDR1 SNHLY and CDR2 FYNNEI. This CDR3 has 16 amino acids. V gave up 2 bases and J gave up 9 bases; unmatched junction bases: 13. The material sequenced was CD8+ T cells sorted from PBMCs, taken around 1,500 days after allogeneic stem cell transplant with posttransplant cyclophosphamide. The chain joins TRBV2 to TRBJ2-7; the match to TRBD1 covers 10 bases. The TCR comes from a female patient in her 50s who received an allogeneic stem cell transplant from a related donor, was CMV-positive, and had no GVHD. The graft donor may have given rise to some T cells. The CDR3: CASSELLWTGGLRQYF. The DNA of the CDR3 is TGTGCCAGCAGTGAACTTTTGTGGACAGGGGGGTTGAGGCAGTACTTC.